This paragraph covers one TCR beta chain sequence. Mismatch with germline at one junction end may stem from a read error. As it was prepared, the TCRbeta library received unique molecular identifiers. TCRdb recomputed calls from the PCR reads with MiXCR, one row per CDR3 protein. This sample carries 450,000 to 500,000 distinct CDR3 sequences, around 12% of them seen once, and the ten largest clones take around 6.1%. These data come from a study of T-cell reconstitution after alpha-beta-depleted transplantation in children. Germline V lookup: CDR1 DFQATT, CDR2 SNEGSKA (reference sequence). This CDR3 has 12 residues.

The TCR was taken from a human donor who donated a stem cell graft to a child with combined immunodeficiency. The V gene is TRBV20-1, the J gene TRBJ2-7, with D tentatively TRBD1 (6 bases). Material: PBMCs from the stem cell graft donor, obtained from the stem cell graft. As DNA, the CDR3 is TGCGGTGCTAGTTTCAGGGGCCCCGAGCAGTACTTC. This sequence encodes CGASFRGPEQYF.